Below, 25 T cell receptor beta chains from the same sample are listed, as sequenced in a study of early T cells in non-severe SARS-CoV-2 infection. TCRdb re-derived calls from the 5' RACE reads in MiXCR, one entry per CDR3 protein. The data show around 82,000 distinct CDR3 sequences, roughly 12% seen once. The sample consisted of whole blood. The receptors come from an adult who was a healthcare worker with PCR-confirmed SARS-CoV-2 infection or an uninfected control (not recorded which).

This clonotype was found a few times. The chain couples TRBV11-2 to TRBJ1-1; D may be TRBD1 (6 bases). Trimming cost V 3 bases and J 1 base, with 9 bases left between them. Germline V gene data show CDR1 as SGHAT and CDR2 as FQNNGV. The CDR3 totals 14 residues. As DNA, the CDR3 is TGTGCCAGCAGCTTGGGGGCGAGGAACACTGAAGCTTTCTTT. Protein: CASSLGARNTEAFF.

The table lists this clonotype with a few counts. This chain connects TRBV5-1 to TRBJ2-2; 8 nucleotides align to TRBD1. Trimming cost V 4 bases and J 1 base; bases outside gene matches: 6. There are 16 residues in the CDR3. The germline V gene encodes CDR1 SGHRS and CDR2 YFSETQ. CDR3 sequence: CASSLLGTGNTGELFF. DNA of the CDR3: TGCGCCAGCAGCCTCCTCGGGACAGGGAACACCGGGGAGCTGTTTTTT.

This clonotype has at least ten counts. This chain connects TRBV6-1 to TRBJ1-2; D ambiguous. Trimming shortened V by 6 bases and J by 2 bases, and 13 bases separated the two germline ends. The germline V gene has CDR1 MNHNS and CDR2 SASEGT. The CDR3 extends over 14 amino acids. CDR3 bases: TGTGCCAGCAGAAGCGGGGTCGGGAACTATGGCTACACCTTC. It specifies CASRSGVGNYGYTF.

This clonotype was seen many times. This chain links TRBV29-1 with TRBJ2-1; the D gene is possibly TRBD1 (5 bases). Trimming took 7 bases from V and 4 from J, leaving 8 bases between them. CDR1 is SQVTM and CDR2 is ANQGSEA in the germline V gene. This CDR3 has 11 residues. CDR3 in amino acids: CSADRYNEQFF. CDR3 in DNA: TGCAGCGCAGACAGATACAATGAGCAGTTCTTC.

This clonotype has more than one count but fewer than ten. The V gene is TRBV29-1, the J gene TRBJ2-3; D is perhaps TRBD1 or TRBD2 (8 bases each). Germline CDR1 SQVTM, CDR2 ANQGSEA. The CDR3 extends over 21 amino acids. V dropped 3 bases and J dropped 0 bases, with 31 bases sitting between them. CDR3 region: CSVETGAASSYSGASTDTQYF. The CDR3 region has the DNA TGCAGCGTTGAGACAGGGGCGGCAAGTTCGTATAGCGGGGCCAGCACAGATACGCAGTATTTT.

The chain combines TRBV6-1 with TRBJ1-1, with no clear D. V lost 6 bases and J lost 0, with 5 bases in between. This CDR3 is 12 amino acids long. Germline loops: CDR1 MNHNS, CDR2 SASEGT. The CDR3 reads CASSVLNTEAFF. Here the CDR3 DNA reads TGTGCCAGCAGCGTTTTGAACACTGAAGCTTTCTTT.

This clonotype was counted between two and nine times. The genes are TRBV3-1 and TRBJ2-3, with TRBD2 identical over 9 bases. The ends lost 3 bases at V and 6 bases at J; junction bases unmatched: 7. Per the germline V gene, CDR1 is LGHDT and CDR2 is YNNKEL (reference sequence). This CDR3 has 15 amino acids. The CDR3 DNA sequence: TGTGCCAGCAGCCATAGTCTAGCGGGATACGATACGCAGTATTTT. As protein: CASSHSLAGYDTQYF.

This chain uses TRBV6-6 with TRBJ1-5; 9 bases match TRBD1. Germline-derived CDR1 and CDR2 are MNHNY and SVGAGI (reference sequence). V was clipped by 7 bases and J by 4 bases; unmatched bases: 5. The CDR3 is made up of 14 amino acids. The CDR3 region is CASNKDRGNQPQHF. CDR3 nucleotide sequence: TGTGCCAGCAATAAGGACAGGGGAAATCAGCCCCAGCATTTT.

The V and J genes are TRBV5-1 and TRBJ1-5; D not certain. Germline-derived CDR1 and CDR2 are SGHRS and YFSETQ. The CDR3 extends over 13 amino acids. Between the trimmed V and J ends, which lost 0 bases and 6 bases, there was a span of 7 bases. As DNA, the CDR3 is TGCGCCAGCAGCTTGGCCGGGAGTCAGCCCCAGCATTTT. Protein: CASSLAGSQPQHF.

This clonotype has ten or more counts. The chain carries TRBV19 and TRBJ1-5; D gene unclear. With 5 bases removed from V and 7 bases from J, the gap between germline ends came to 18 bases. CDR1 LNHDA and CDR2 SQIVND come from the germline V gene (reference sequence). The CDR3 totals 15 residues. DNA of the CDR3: TGTGCCAGTAGTTCGACCAGTACCGGAATGCAGCCCCAGCATTTT. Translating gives CASSSTSTGMQPQHF.

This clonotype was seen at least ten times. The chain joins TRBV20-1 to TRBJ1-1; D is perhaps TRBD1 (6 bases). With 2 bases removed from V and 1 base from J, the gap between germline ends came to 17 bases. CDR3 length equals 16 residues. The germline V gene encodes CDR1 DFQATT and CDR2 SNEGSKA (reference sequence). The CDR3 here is CSARQQGGVGNTEAFF. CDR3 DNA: TGCAGTGCTAGACAACAGGGAGGCGTGGGGAACACTGAAGCTTTCTTT.

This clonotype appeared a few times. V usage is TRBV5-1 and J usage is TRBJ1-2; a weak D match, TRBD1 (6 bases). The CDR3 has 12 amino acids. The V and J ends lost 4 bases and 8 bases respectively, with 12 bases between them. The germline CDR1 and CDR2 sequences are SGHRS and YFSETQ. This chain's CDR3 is CASSPDSRGYTF. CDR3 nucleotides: TGCGCCAGCAGCCCGGACAGTCGAGGCTACACCTTC.

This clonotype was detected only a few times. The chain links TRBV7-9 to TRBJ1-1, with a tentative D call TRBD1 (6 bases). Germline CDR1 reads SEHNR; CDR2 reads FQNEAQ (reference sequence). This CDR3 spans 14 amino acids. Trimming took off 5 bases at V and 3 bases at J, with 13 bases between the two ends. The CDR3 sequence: CASSHDRSYTEAFF. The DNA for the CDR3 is TGTGCCAGCAGCCACGACAGGTCCTACACTGAAGCTTTCTTT.

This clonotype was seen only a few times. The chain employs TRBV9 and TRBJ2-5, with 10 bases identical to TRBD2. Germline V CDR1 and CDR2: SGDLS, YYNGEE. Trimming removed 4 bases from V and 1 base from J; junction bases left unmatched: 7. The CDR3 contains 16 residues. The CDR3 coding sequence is TGTGCCAGCAGCCAACTCAGGACTAGCGGCCAAGAGACCCAGTACTTC. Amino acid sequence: CASSQLRTSGQETQYF.

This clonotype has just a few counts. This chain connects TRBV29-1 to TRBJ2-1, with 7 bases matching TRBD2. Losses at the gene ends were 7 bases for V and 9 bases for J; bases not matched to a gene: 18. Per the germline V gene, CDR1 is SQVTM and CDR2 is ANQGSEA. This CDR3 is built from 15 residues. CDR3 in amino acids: CSAPFGGSFWGEQFF. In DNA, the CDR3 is TGCAGCGCCCCCTTCGGCGGGAGTTTTTGGGGTGAGCAGTTCTTC.

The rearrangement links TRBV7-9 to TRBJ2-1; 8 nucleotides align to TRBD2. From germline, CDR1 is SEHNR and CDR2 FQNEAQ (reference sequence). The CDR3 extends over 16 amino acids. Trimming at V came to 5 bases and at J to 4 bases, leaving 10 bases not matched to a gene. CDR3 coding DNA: TGTGCCAGCAGCGGCAAGCGGGAGCTGAGATACAATGAGCAGTTCTTC. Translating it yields CASSGKRELRYNEQFF.

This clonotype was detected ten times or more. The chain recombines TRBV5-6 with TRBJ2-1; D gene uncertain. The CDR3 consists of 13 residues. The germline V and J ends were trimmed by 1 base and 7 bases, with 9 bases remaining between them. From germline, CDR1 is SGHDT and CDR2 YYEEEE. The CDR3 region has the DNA TGTGCCAGCAGCTTGAGCTTTTGGAATGAGCAGTTCTTC. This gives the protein CASSLSFWNEQFF.

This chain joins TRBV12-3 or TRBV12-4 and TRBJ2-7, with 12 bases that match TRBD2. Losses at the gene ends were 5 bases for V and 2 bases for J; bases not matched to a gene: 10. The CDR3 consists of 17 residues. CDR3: CASSPPWASGRAYEQYF. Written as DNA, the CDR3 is TGTGCCAGCAGTCCCCCGTGGGCTAGCGGGAGGGCCTACGAGCAGTACTTC.

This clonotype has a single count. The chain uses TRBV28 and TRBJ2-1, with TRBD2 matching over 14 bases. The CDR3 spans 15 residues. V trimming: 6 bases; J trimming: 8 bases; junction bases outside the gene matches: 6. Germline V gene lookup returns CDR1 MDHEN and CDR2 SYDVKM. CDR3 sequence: CASRTSGRVRDEQFF. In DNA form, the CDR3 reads TGTGCCAGCAGGACTAGCGGGAGGGTTCGCGATGAGCAGTTCTTC.

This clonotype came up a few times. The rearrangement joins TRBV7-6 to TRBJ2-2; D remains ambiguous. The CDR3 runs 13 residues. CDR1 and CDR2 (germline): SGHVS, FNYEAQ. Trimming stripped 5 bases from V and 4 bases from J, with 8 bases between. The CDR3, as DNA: TGTGCCAGCAGCGCCTTTCGCACCGGGGAGCTGTTTTTT. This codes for CASSAFRTGELFF.

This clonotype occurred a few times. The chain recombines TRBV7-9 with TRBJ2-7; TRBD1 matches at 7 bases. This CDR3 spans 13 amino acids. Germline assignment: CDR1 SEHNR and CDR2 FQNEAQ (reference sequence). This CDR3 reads CDPRDRVTYEQYF. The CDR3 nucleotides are TGTGATCCGAGGGACAGAGTGACCTACGAGCAGTACTTC.

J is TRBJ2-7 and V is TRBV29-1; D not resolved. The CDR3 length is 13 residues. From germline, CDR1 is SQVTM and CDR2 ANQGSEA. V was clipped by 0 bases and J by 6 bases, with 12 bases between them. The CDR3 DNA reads TGCAGCGTTGAAGATTTGAACCTCCCCGAGCAGTACTTC. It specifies CSVEDLNLPEQYF.

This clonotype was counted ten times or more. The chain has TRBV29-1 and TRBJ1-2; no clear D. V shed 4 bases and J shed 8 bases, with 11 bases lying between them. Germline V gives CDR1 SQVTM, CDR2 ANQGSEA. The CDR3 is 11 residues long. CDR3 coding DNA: TGCAGCGTTGTACAGCCGAGGGGCTACACCTTC. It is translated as CSVVQPRGYTF.

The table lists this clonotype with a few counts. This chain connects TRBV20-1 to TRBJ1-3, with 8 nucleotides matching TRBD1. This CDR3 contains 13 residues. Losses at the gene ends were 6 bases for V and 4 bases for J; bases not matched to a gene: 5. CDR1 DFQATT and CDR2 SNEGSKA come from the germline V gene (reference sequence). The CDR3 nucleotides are TGCAGTGCGCCCAGGGGGCGAGGAAACACCATATATTTT. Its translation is CSAPRGRGNTIYF.

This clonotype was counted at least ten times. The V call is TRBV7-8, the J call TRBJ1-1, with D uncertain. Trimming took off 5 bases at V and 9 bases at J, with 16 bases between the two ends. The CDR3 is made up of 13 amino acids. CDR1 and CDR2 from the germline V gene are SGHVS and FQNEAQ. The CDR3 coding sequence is TGTGCCAGCAGCGCCCGGGAGGTTATGAAAGCTTTCTTT. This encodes CASSAREVMKAFF.